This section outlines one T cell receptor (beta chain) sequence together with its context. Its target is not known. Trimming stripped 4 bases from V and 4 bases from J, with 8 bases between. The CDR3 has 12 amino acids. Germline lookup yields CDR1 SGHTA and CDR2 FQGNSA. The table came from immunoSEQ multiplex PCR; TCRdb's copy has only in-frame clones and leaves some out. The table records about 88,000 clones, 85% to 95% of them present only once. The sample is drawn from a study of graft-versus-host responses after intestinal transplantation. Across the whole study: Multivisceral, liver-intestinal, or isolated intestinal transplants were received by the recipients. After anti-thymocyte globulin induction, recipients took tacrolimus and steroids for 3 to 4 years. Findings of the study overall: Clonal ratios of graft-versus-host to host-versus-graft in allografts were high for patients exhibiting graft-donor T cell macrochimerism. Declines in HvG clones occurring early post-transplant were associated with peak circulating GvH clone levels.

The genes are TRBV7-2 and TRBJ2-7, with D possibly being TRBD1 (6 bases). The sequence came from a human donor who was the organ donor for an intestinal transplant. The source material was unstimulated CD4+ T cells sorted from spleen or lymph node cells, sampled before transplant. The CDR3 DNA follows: TGTGCCAGCAGCTCCGACAGGTACGAGCAGTACTTC. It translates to CASSSDRYEQYF. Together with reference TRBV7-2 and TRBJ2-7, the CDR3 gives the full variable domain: GAGVSQSPSNKVTEKGKDVELRCDPISGHTALYWYRQSLGQGLEFLIYFQGNSAPDKSGLPSDRFSAERTGGSVSTLTIQRTQQEDSAVYLCASSSDRYEQYFGPGTRLTVT.